Listed below are T cell receptor beta chains from one sample, sequenced in a study of blood T cell repertoires in COVID-19. Some clones are missing from TCRdb's copy, which holds only in-frame ones; the method was immunoSEQ multiplex PCR. The sample yields 260,000 or so clones, over 75% seen once. The sample taken for sequencing was peripheral blood. The receptors derive from a man in his late teens or twenties with active or convalescent COVID-19. Each CDR3 is given with its conserved first and last residue. A D gene is named only where the DNA matches it firmly. Not every row has a clone size; where given, it reads once, few, many or a size class.

cdr3_nt cdr3_aa j_call d_call v_call clone_size
TGTGCCAGCTCGACCACAGGTGCGGTGGAGAATTCACCCCTCCACTTT CASSTTGAVENSPLHF TRBJ1-6 NA TRBV18 NA
TGTGCCAGCAGCTTAGGTCGGATCCTAGCTAACTATGGCTACACCTTC CASSLGRILANYGYTF TRBJ1-2 NA TRBV13 NA
TGTGCCATCAGTGGGGAGGATGGGCCTGAAGCTTTCTTT CAISGEDGPEAFF TRBJ1-1 NA TRBV10-3 NA
TGTGCCAGCAGCGGAGGACATGAAGCTTTCTTT CASSGGHEAFF TRBJ1-1 NA TRBV9 NA
TGCGCCAGCAGGATCTTCGCAGGGCCGAGCACAGATACGCAGTATTTT CASRIFAGPSTDTQYF TRBJ2-3 NA TRBV4-1 NA
TGCGCCAGCAGCCAAGGCCCTCGCGGGCGGGGGCGGAACGGGGAGCTGTTTTTT CASSQGPRGRGRNGELFF TRBJ2-2 NA TRBV4-1 NA
TGTGCCAGCAGTGGGACTAGCGGGGGGGCAAATGAGCAGTTCTTC CASSGTSGGANEQFF TRBJ2-1 TRBD2 TRBV6-4 many
TGTGCCAGCAGCGAAGGGACAGGGGGCAATCAGCCCCAGCATTTT CASSEGTGGNQPQHF TRBJ1-5 TRBD1 TRBV11-2 NA
TGTGCCAGCACCCTACAAACCCCAGGCCCCTATGGCTACACCTTC CASTLQTPGPYGYTF TRBJ1-2 NA TRBV5-6 NA
TGTGCCAGCAGCACCCGTGATTACAAGTCCTACAATGAGCAGTTCTTC CASSTRDYKSYNEQFF TRBJ2-1 NA TRBV14 NA
TGTGCCAGCAGCCCGGGACAGGGAGAAACCTACGAGCAGTACTTC CASSPGQGETYEQYF TRBJ2-7 TRBD1 TRBV11-3 NA
TGTGCCAGCAGTGAAGCGCTTAGGGGCTCGGCAGATACGCAGTATTTT CASSEALRGSADTQYF TRBJ2-3 NA TRBV2 NA
TGTGCCAGCAGTGAAGCGCTTCGAAACAGGGTCAACACCATATATTTT CASSEALRNRVNTIYF TRBJ1-3 NA TRBV6-1 once
TGCAGCGTTTTACTAGCGGGTGGGTCCCACACTGAGCAGTTCTTC CSVLLAGGSHTEQFF TRBJ2-1 TRBD2 TRBV29-1 NA
TGTGCCAGCAGCGTAGCTGCGACAGGGGGCGGCGATGGCTACACCTTC CASSVAATGGGDGYTF TRBJ1-2 TRBD1 TRBV9 NA
TGCGCCAGCAGTGAAGCCACCACAGGGAAAGGTTATGAGCAGTTCTTC CASSEATTGKGYEQFF TRBJ2-1 NA TRBV10-1 NA
TGTGCCAGCAGCGTAGAGGAGAGATACTCTGGAAACACCATATATTTT CASSVEERYSGNTIYF TRBJ1-3 NA TRBV9 NA
TGCGCCAGCAGCCAAGAACTAGCGGGGAGACATGAGCAGTTCTTC CASSQELAGRHEQFF TRBJ2-1 TRBD2 TRBV4-1 NA
TGTGCCAGCAGCCGGACCCGGCTAGCGGTGAACACAGATACGCAGTATTTT CASSRTRLAVNTDTQYF TRBJ2-3 TRBD2 TRBV3-1/TRBV3-2 NA
TGTGCCACCAGCAGAGCCAGCCAGGGAACCTATAATTCACCCCTCCACTTT CATSRASQGTYNSPLHF TRBJ1-6 NA TRBV15 few
TGCGCCAGCAGCCCGGGGGGGCTCCCTAGCACAGATACGCAGTATTTT CASSPGGLPSTDTQYF TRBJ2-3 TRBD2 TRBV5-1 few
TGTGCCAGCAGCTCAACAGGGAACTATGGCTACACCTTC CASSSTGNYGYTF TRBJ1-2 NA TRBV5-4 NA
TGTGCCAGCAGTTACTCGAGGCTAGCGGGGGCCTACGAGCAGTACTTC CASSYSRLAGAYEQYF TRBJ2-7 TRBD2 TRBV6-5 NA
TGTGCCAGCAGTTTAGGAGGGTCGCAGTATTTT CASSLGGSQYF TRBJ2-3 NA TRBV27 NA
TGTGCCAGCAGCCAACCAATCTTTATCGGCGGGGGGCCGGGTACGCAGTATTTT CASSQPIFIGGGPGTQYF TRBJ2-3 TRBD2 TRBV14 NA
TGTGCCAGCAGCCCCACAGGCCCGCCTCGGAACACTGAAGCTTTCTTT CASSPTGPPRNTEAFF TRBJ1-1 NA TRBV5-4 NA
TGTGCCAGTAGTATTGGGCAGGGGGCCTACGAGCAGTACTTC CASSIGQGAYEQYF TRBJ2-7 TRBD1 TRBV19 NA
TGTGCCAGCAGTTTATCAGGGTTCGGGAGTAGATTGGGGGAGCTGTTTTTT CASSLSGFGSRLGELFF TRBJ2-2 NA TRBV27 NA
TGCGCCAGCAGGATGGGACAGGGGTTCGGGGAGCTGTTTTTT CASRMGQGFGELFF TRBJ2-2 TRBD1 TRBV5-1 NA
TGTGCCAGTAGTTCCGAGGTGATTAGGGACTTTAACACCGGGGAGCTGTTTTTT CASSSEVIRDFNTGELFF TRBJ2-2 NA TRBV19 NA
TGTGCCAGTAGCGCCACAGGGGATACTGAAGCTTTCTTT CASSATGDTEAFF TRBJ1-1 TRBD1 TRBV19 NA
TGTGCCACCAGCACCTCGGGGCAAGAGACCCAGTACTTC CATSTSGQETQYF TRBJ2-5 NA TRBV15 NA
TGTGCCAGCAGTTTCGTCCAGGGGCATGAAAAACTGTTTTTT CASSFVQGHEKLFF TRBJ1-4 NA TRBV27 NA
TGTGCCAGCAGCCAAGTTACTACAGGGGTATATGAGCAGTTCTTC CASSQVTTGVYEQFF TRBJ2-1 TRBD1 TRBV3-1/TRBV3-2 NA
TGTGCCAGCAGCCCTCGGGATCAGCCCCAGCATTTT CASSPRDQPQHF TRBJ1-5 NA TRBV3-1/TRBV3-2 few
TGTGCCACAACCGATAGCGGGGGGGGAGAGACCCAGTACTTC CATTDSGGGETQYF TRBJ2-5 TRBD2 TRBV10-3 few
TGTGCCAGCAGCTTAGGTCCCCAGGGGGCGGGAGAGACCCAGTACTTC CASSLGPQGAGETQYF TRBJ2-5 TRBD1 TRBV11-2 NA
TGTGCCAGCAGCCCGAACCCAGCGTACTCACCCCTCCACTTT CASSPNPAYSPLHF TRBJ1-6 NA TRBV11-2 NA
TGTGCCAGCAGCCTTTTCCGGGACAGGAAGATAGCTAATGAAAAACTGTTTTTT CASSLFRDRKIANEKLFF TRBJ1-4 TRBD1 TRBV3-1/TRBV3-2 NA
TGTGCCAGCAATTTCTTTCAGGAGGGTCTCGTCGAGCAGTACTTC CASNFFQEGLVEQYF TRBJ2-7 NA TRBV6-6 NA